These 32 T cell receptor beta chains share one sample of origin, sequenced in a study of T cell changes during pregnancy in multiple sclerosis. The data were produced by immunoSEQ multiplex PCR, yet TCRdb's version contains in-frame clones alone and is incomplete. The table records about 36,000 clones, approximately 92% of them present only once. The sequencing here drew on CD4+ T cells from peripheral blood mononuclear cells, taken in the third trimester of pregnancy. These receptors came from a female donor in good health, enrolled as a control in a pregnancy study.

The V call is TRBV18, the J call TRBJ2-1, with 12 bases identical to TRBD2. CDR3 length: 16 amino acids. The V segment lost 3 bases and the J segment 1 base; nucleotides outside the gene matches: 1. Germline V gives CDR1 KGHSH, CDR2 LQKENI. The CDR3 DNA follows: TGTGCCAGCTCACCGCTAGCGGGGGGGTCCTACAATGAGCAGTTCTTC. Encoded protein: CASSPLAGGSYNEQFF.

CDR3 loop: CASSLSSGPGANVLTF. CDR3 in DNA: TGTGCCAGCAGCTTAAGCAGTGGCCCTGGGGCCAACGTCCTGACTTTC. The rearrangement links TRBV7-3 to TRBJ2-6; D is unresolved. The CDR3 length is 16 residues. Germline CDR1 is SGHTA and CDR2 is FQGTGA. Deletions cut 1 base from V and 2 bases from J, with 9 bases between.

The sample holds one count of this clone. This chain joins TRBV2 and TRBJ2-3, with 10 bases lining up with TRBD1. The V segment lost 4 bases and the J segment 3 bases; nucleotides outside the gene matches: 4. Germline loops: CDR1 SNHLY, CDR2 FYNNEI. This CDR3 comprises 15 residues. The CDR3 DNA reads as TGTGCCAGCAGTGGCGGGACAGGGGCTACAGATACGCAGTATTTT. As protein: CASSGGTGATDTQYF.

This clone has a single count. The rearrangement links TRBV6-6 to TRBJ1-3, with D perhaps TRBD1 (6 bases). V was shortened by 6 bases and J by 4 bases, with 10 bases between the two germline ends. Germline V gene data show CDR1 as MNHNY and CDR2 as SVGAGI (reference sequence). There are 13 residues in the CDR3. The CDR3 here is CASSRTEGNTIYF. The CDR3 coding sequence is TGTGCCAGCAGCCGGACAGAAGGAAACACCATATATTTT.

The gene calls are TRBV7-2 and TRBJ2-4; 8 bases fit TRBD1. V was pared by 6 bases and J by 10 bases, with 11 bases of the junction left unmatched. This CDR3 has 14 residues. Germline CDR1 and CDR2: SGHTA and FQGNSA. This CDR3 reads CASRSSKGQGIQYF. DNA for the CDR3: TGTGCCAGCAGGTCAAGTAAAGGACAGGGAATTCAGTACTTC.

The rearrangement joins TRBV7-9 to TRBJ2-2; unclear D gene. Trimming removed 5 bases at V and 0 bases at J, with 10 bases between. Germline V CDR1 and CDR2: SEHNR, FQNEAQ (reference sequence). The CDR3 runs 15 residues. Here the CDR3 DNA reads TGTGCCAGCAGCCCAAAACTTACGAACACCGGGGAGCTGTTTTTT. Its translation is CASSPKLTNTGELFF.

The DNA of the CDR3 is TGTGCCAGCAGCTCACAGGGGACCGCCTACGAGCAGTACTTC. Its protein product is CASSSQGTAYEQYF. The rearrangement uses TRBV7-2 and TRBJ2-7, with TRBD1 matching over 7 bases. Germline V gene data show CDR1 as SGHTA and CDR2 as FQGNSA. V was pared by 4 bases and J by 2 bases, with 5 bases of the junction left unmatched. This CDR3 has 14 residues.

This chain uses TRBV11-2 with TRBJ2-7; the match to TRBD1 covers 7 bases. This CDR3 spans 13 amino acids. V was pared by 5 bases and J by 5 bases, with 6 bases of the junction left unmatched. Germline V gene lookup returns CDR1 SGHAT and CDR2 FQNNGV. The DNA of the CDR3 is TGTGCCAGCAGCCGGGACAGCATACACGAGCAGTACTTC. This translates into CASSRDSIHEQYF.

This sequence joins TRBV6-5 and TRBJ1-1; weak D call: TRBD1 (6 bases). The germline CDR1 and CDR2 sequences are MNHEY and SVGAGI. V lost 6 bases, J lost 10 bases, and 21 bases lay in between. The CDR3 has 14 residues. CDR3 coding DNA: TGTGCCAGCAGCCCGATAACAGGGAGGGCCGCAGCTTTCTTT. It specifies CASSPITGRAAAFF.

In regard to this clone: Mismatch with germline at one junction end may stem from a read error. The chain joins TRBV7-9 to TRBJ1-2; no reliable D call. Germline lookup yields CDR1 SEHNR and CDR2 FQNEAQ (reference sequence). The CDR3 has 10 residues. This CDR3 is CASSLGRLGF. DNA for the CDR3: TGTGCCAGCAGCTTAGGCCGTCTAGGCTTC.

The chain joins TRBV19 to TRBJ1-5; D is possibly TRBD1 (6 bases). V was cut by 6 bases and J by 2 bases, with 23 bases left in between. CDR3 length equals 18 residues. In germline, CDR1 is LNHDA, CDR2 SQIVND (reference sequence). As DNA, the CDR3 is TGTGCCAGTAGACCAGGGGCAGGGGCCCGGATTGGCAATCAGCCCCAGCATTTT. Protein product: CASRPGAGARIGNQPQHF.

The CDR3 DNA is TGTGCCAGCAGCTTGTCAGGGGGGTTTGAAAAACTGTTTTTT. It translates to CASSLSGGFEKLFF. The J gene is TRBJ1-4, the V gene TRBV5-5; TRBD1 matches 7 bases. Germline CDR1 is SGHKS and CDR2 is YYEKEE (reference sequence). This CDR3 is 14 amino acids long. V lost 1 base and J lost 7; bases outside the gene matches: 4. Based on the CDR3 plus reference TRBV5-5 and TRBJ1-4, the full variable domain is DAGVTQSPTHLIKTRGQQVTLRCSPISGHKSVSWYQQVLGQGPQFIFQYYEKEERGRGNFPDRFSARQFPNYSSELNVNALLLGDSALYLCASSLSGGFEKLFFGSGTQLSVL.

This chain's CDR3 is CASSLEGQLILAKNIQYF. The CDR3 coding sequence is TGTGCCAGCAGCTTAGAGGGACAGCTCATCTTAGCCAAAAACATTCAGTACTTC. The J gene is TRBJ2-4, the V gene TRBV11-2; 7 nucleotides line up with TRBD1. The CDR3 is 18 residues long. V trimming: 0 bases; J trimming: 0 bases; junction bases outside the gene matches: 8. CDR1 is SGHAT and CDR2 is FQNNGV in the germline V gene.

As concerns this clone: No conserved phenylalanine or tryptophan is present at the end of the CDR3, so a read error is the likely explanation. This sequence joins TRBV29-1 and TRBJ1-1, with D possibly TRBD1 on 6 matching bases. The V and J ends lost 6 bases and 5 bases respectively, with 13 bases between them. Germline CDR1 SQVTM, CDR2 ANQGSEA. This CDR3 has 12 residues. Here the CDR3 reads CSVATGVTEAFL. The DNA for the CDR3 is TGCAGCGTCGCGACAGGTGTTACTGAAGCTTTCCTT.

This chain uses TRBV5-1 with TRBJ1-2, with TRBD1 as a possible D gene (5 bases). CDR1 and CDR2 (germline): SGHRS, YFSETQ. The ends were cut back, 1 base at V and 5 bases at J, with 15 bases in the middle. The CDR3 spans 15 residues. The CDR3, as DNA: TGCGCCAGCAGCTTGATCCCAGGGTCAGAATATGGCTACACCTTC. As protein: CASSLIPGSEYGYTF.

J is TRBJ2-3 and V is TRBV9; TRBD2 matches 8 bases. CDR1 and CDR2 from the germline V gene are SGDLS and YYNGEE. The junction had 6 bases not matched to a gene; V was cut back by 4 bases and J by 2 bases. The CDR3 has 15 residues. The DNA of the CDR3 is TGTGCCAGCAGCCTGCGGGGGGTGTTCACAGATACGCAGTATTTT. This codes for CASSLRGVFTDTQYF.

The chain couples TRBV28 to TRBJ2-1; 9 nucleotides match TRBD1. This CDR3 is 16 amino acids long. Germline values: CDR1 MDHEN, CDR2 SYDVKM. Trimming at V came to 6 bases and at J to 5 bases, leaving 11 bases not matched to a gene. The CDR3 nucleotides are TGTGCCAGCAGCCTCAGCCGGGACAGGGAAGACAATGAGCAGTTCTTC. Its translation is CASSLSRDREDNEQFF. Combining the CDR3 with reference TRBV28 and TRBJ2-1 gives the whole variable domain DVKVTQSSRYLVKRTGEKVFLECVQDMDHENMFWYRQDPGLGLRLIYFSYDVKMKEKGDIPEGYSVSREKKERFSLILESASTNQTSMYLCASSLSRDREDNEQFFGPGTRLTVL.

The V call is TRBV5-1, the J call TRBJ1-4; tentative D call: TRBD1 (5 bases). The V gene lost 4 bases and the J gene lost 7 bases, with 17 bases spanning the gap. Germline CDR1 and CDR2: SGHRS and YFSETQ. The CDR3 runs to 15 residues. CDR3 DNA: TGCGCCAGCAGCCTGGTGGGGGGGTTTGTTGAAAAACTGTTTTTT. It is translated as CASSLVGGFVEKLFF.

V and J are TRBV19 and TRBJ1-5; perhaps TRBD1 as D (5 bases). V shed 3 bases and J shed 4 bases, with 25 bases lying between them. Germline CDR1 reads LNHDA; CDR2 reads SQIVND (reference sequence). CDR3 size: 19 residues. Here the CDR3 reads CASSIGLAGYGGGNQPQHF. DNA for the CDR3: TGTGCCAGTAGTATCGGGTTGGCAGGGTACGGTGGGGGGAATCAGCCCCAGCATTTT.

The chain carries TRBV5-6 and TRBJ1-3; 8 nucleotides align to TRBD1. The junction had 10 bases not matched to a gene; V was cut back by 5 bases and J by 0 bases. The CDR3 length is 17 residues. Germline-derived CDR1 and CDR2 are SGHDT and YYEEEE. CDR3 DNA: TGTGCCAGCAGGCGGACAGGGAAATCGCTCTCTGGAAACACCATATATTTT. Its protein product is CASRRTGKSLSGNTIYF.

V and J are TRBV5-1 and TRBJ2-3; TRBD2 matches 8 bases. CDR1 is SGHRS, CDR2 YFSETQ, per germline. The CDR3 runs to 17 residues. Unmatched junction bases numbered 12, after V lost 0 bases and J lost 6 bases. The CDR3 coding sequence is TGCGCCAGCAGCTTGGTCCCGGGGGGAGCGGGGGAGGATACGCAGTATTTT. It codes for CASSLVPGGAGEDTQYF.

The chain links TRBV7-6 to TRBJ2-7, with 8 bases that match TRBD2. The junction had 8 bases not matched to a gene; V was cut back by 3 bases and J by 7 bases. From germline, CDR1 is SGHVS and CDR2 FNYEAQ. The CDR3 sequence is 14 residues long. Here the CDR3 DNA reads TGTGCCAGCAGCTTCCGGGGGGGCCAAGGGGAGCAGTACTTC. As protein: CASSFRGGQGEQYF.

The chain joins TRBV4-3 to TRBJ1-2; maybe TRBD1 (6 bases). V gave up 1 base and J gave up 6 bases, with 21 bases separating them. The CDR3 covers 17 residues. CDR1 LGHNA and CDR2 YSLEER come from the germline V gene. The DNA for the CDR3 is TGCGCCAGCAGCCAAGGGGATATATCGGGACACTCCCATGGCTACACCTTC. This translates into CASSQGDISGHSHGYTF.

This chain connects TRBV7-9 to TRBJ1-1, with a possible D match to TRBD1 (5 bases). The CDR3 contains 13 residues. Per the germline V gene, CDR1 is SEHNR and CDR2 is FQNEAQ (reference sequence). V was pared by 7 bases and J by 5 bases, with 14 bases between. The CDR3 sequence is CASTRGSGTEAFF. The CDR3 nucleotides are TGTGCCAGCACCCGGGGGTCAGGTACTGAAGCTTTCTTT.

The CDR3 reads CAIKRDPLGSPLHF. Written as DNA, the CDR3 is TGTGCCATCAAGAGGGATCCTCTCGGGTCACCCCTCCACTTT. The chain joins TRBV10-3 to TRBJ1-6; D not resolved. Trimming shortened V by 7 bases and J by 10 bases, and 17 bases separated the two germline ends. CDR1 is ENHRY and CDR2 is SYGVKD in the germline V gene. The CDR3 extends over 14 amino acids.

This chain joins TRBV5-1 and TRBJ2-3, with TRBD1 matching 10 bases. Trimming took 3 bases from V and 5 from J; bases not matched to a gene: 9. CDR3 length: 16 residues. Germline V gene lookup returns CDR1 SGHRS and CDR2 YFSETQ. As DNA, the CDR3 is TGCGCCAGCAGCTCAGGCGGGACAGGGGTGATAGATACGCAGTATTTT. Translated: CASSSGGTGVIDTQYF.

The genes are TRBV5-4 and TRBJ1-1, with a tentative D call TRBD1 (6 bases). The V and J ends lost 6 bases and 6 bases respectively, with 18 bases between them. The CDR3 contains 14 residues. Per the germline V gene, CDR1 is SGHNT and CDR2 is YYREEE (reference sequence). CDR3 nucleotides: TGTGCCAGCACCCCAGATTTTAGACAGGCTGAAGCTTTCTTT. Amino acid sequence: CASTPDFRQAEAFF.

The chain carries TRBV18 and TRBJ1-1; TRBD1 aligns across 8 bases. The CDR3 is 14 residues long. Per germline, CDR1 KGHSH and CDR2 LQKENI. V lost 5 bases, J lost 0 bases, and 2 bases stayed unmatched. The CDR3 sequence: CASSGQGLNTEAFF. The CDR3 nucleotides read TGTGCCAGCTCAGGACAGGGATTGAACACTGAAGCTTTCTTT.

This clone appeared once. The chain recombines TRBV30 with TRBJ1-3, with TRBD1 matching over 7 bases. CDR1 GTSNPN and CDR2 SVGIG come from the germline V gene (reference sequence). The CDR3 loop spans 14 amino acids. Germline trimming cut 2 bases from V and 0 bases from J; bases unmatched to any gene: 1. In DNA form, the CDR3 reads TGTGCCTGGAGTCGACAGGGCTCTGGAAACACCATATATTTT. Protein sequence: CAWSRQGSGNTIYF.

The chain links TRBV7-2 to TRBJ1-4, with D perhaps matching TRBD1 (6 bases). Trimming shortened V by 1 base and J by 5 bases, and 8 bases separated the two germline ends. This CDR3 is built from 14 residues. Germline CDR1 is SGHTA and CDR2 is FQGNSA. CDR3 coding DNA: TGTGCCAGCAGCTTAGGACAGGTGAATGAAAAACTGTTTTTT. Translated, it gives CASSLGQVNEKLFF.

The chain joins TRBV11-2 to TRBJ2-3; no definite D call. Trimming stripped 5 bases from V and 5 bases from J, with 5 bases between. This CDR3 is built from 11 residues. CDR1 and CDR2 from the germline V gene are SGHAT and FQNNGV. CDR3 DNA: TGTGCCAGCAGCGGGCGAGATACGCAGTATTTT. This codes for CASSGRDTQYF.

V usage is TRBV5-6 and J usage is TRBJ1-2; the D gene is possibly TRBD1 (5 bases). Germline loops: CDR1 SGHDT, CDR2 YYEEEE. V lost 4 bases, J lost 1 base, and 11 bases lay in between. The CDR3 length is 14 residues. The CDR3 spells CASSPTGGNYGYTF. Written as DNA, the CDR3 is TGTGCCAGCAGCCCTACCGGGGGTAACTATGGCTACACCTTC. The whole variable domain, remainder taken from reference TRBV5-6 and TRBJ1-2, is DAGVTQSPTHLIKTRGQQVTLRCSPKSGHDTVSWYQQALGQGPQFIFQYYEEEERQRGNFPDRFSGHQFPNYSSELNVNALLLGDSALYLCASSPTGGNYGYTFGSGTRLTVV.